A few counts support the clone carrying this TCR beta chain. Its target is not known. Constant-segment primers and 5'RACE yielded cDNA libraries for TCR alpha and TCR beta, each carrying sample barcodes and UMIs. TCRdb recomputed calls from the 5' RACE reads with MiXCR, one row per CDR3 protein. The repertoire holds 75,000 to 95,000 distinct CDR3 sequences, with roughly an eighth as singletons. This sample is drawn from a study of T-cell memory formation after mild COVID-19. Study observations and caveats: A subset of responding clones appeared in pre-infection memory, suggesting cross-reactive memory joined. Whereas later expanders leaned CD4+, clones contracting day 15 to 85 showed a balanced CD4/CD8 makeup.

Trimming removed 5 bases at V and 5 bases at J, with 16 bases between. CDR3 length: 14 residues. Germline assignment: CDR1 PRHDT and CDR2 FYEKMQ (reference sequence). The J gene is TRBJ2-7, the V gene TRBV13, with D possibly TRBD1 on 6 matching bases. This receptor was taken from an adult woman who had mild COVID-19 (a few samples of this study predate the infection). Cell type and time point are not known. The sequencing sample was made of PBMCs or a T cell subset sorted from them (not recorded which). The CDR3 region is CASSLAQGRNEQYF. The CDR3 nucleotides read TGTGCCAGCAGCCTCGCCCAGGGGCGTAACGAGCAGTACTTC.